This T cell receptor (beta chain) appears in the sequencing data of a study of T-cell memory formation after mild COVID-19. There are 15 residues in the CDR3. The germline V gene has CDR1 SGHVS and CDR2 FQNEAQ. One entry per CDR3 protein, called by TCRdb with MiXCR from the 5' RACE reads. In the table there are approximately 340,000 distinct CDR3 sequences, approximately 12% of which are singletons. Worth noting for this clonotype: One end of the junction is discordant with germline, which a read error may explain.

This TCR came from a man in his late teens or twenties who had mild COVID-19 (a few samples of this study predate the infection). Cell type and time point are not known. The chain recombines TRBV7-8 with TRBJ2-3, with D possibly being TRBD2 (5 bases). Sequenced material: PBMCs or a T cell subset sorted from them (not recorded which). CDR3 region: CASILVAGSTDTQYF. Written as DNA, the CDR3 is TGTGCCAGCATCTTAGTGGCGGGCAGCACAGATACGCAGTATTTT.